This TCR beta chain originates from a study of T cells in Graves' hyperthyroidism and ophthalmopathy. RNA transcripts served as the template for amplifying TCR beta CDR3 regions. Using the HTBI primer set, a first-round RT-PCR was run on the TCR CDR3. TCRdb re-analysed the multiplex PCR reads in MiXCR, keeping a single row per CDR3 protein. The data contain 150,000 to 200,000 distinct CDR3 sequences, roughly 9.4% of them singletons. Study-level findings and limits: Blood samples included most of the expanded thyroid clonotypes exceeding 0.001.

This clonotype was picked up many times. The antigen is unknown. The receptor was derived from a woman aged 18-35 years with Graves' hyperthyroidism that later progressed to Graves' ophthalmopathy. Sequenced: blood.

The CDR3 here is CASSQPLATPYNEQFF. DNA for the CDR3: TGTGCCAGCAGCCAACCTCTAGCGACCCCCTACAATGAGCAGTTCTTC. This chain links TRBV3-1 with TRBJ2-1; TRBD2 is a possible D gene (6 bases). Germline assignment: CDR1 LGHDT and CDR2 YNNKEL (reference sequence). V lost 2 bases, J lost 2 bases, and 13 bases lay in between. The CDR3 is 16 residues long.